The source of this TCR beta chain is a study of neoadjuvant anti-PD-1 for oral cavity cancer. Study conclusions and caveats: Higher pretreatment Treg/Th17 ratios tracked higher pretreatment blood clonality. PBMC Gini-index clonality exceeded responders' in non-responders post-nivolumab.

Turning to this clone: Its antigen is unidentified.

The protocol was immunoSEQ multiplex PCR, while the TCRdb copy is restricted to in-frame clones and leaves out a portion. This table has 6,000 to 7,500 clones, 65% to 75% appearing once. CDR3 length equals 12 residues. V shed 0 bases and J shed 9 bases, with 12 bases lying between them. In germline, CDR1 is SQVTM, CDR2 ANQGSEA. No culture or expansion preceded analysis of these blood cells. The rearrangement uses TRBV29-1 and TRBJ2-7; the D gene is possibly TRBD2 (6 bases). This specimen was PBMCs, taken before nivolumab (anti-PD-1) treatment. This receptor was identified in a person aged 40 to 85 with oral cavity squamous cell carcinoma. DNA of the CDR3: TGCAGCGTTGAAGATCGACTAGACTTGCAGTACTTC. It specifies CSVEDRLDLQYF.